Below, 25 T cell receptor beta chains from the same sample are listed, as sequenced in a study of blood T cell repertoires in COVID-19. This table comes from immunoSEQ multiplex PCR, and its TCRdb copy is limited to in-frame clones, with some not included. The table has tens of thousands of clones, roughly 84% seen once; the top ten hold less than 5%. The sample comprised peripheral blood. The receptors come from an elderly woman with acute or convalescent COVID-19.

V gene TRBV15 combines with J gene TRBJ2-5; 10 nucleotides align to TRBD1. The CDR3 consists of 15 residues. Unmatched junction bases numbered 14, after V lost 5 bases and J lost 11 bases. The germline V gene has CDR1 LNHNV and CDR2 YYDKDF (reference sequence). The CDR3 nucleotides are TGTGCCACCAGCCTAAGGGGGACAGGGGAAAGGAGGCAGTACTTC. Amino acids: CATSLRGTGERRQYF. Variable domain in full (rest from reference TRBV15 and TRBJ2-5): DAMVIQNPRYQVTQFGKPVTLSCSQTLNHNVMYWYQQKSSQAPKLLFHYYDKDFNNEADTPDNFQSRRPNTSFCFLDIRSPGLGDTAMYLCATSLRGTGERRQYFGPGTRLLVL.

This chain uses TRBV19 with TRBJ2-4, with D possibly being TRBD1 (7 bases). V was trimmed by 5 bases and J by 0 bases, leaving 14 bases between them. In germline, CDR1 is LNHDA, CDR2 SQIVND (reference sequence). The CDR3 runs 16 residues. This CDR3 is CASSGGTDLAKNIQYF. CDR3 bases: TGTGCCAGTAGTGGGGGGACAGACCTAGCCAAAAACATTCAGTACTTC.

The sample holds one count of this clone. The chain is built from TRBV7-2 and TRBJ2-5; possibly TRBD2 for D (7 bases). The germline V gene encodes CDR1 SGHTA and CDR2 FQGNSA. This CDR3 has 15 residues. Trimming removed 4 bases from V and 4 bases from J, with 16 bases in between. The CDR3: CASSSWGGLGETQYF. The DNA for the CDR3 is TGTGCCAGCAGCTCTTGGGGGGGCTTGGGAGAGACCCAGTACTTC. The full variable domain, its missing parts supplied by reference TRBV7-2 and TRBJ2-5, is GAGVSQSPSNKVTEKGKDVELRCDPISGHTALYWYRQSLGQGLEFLIYFQGNSAPDKSGLPSDRFSAERTGGSVSTLTIQRTQQEDSAVYLCASSSWGGLGETQYFGPGTRLLVL.

J is TRBJ1-1 and V is TRBV9; D is undetermined. The CDR3 covers 14 residues. V shed 4 bases and J shed 1 base, with 11 bases lying between them. CDR1 and CDR2 from the germline V gene are SGDLS and YYNGEE. In DNA form, the CDR3 reads TGTGCCAGCAGCCTAGGCACAGCGAACACTGAAGCTTTCTTT. It is translated as CASSLGTANTEAFF. Full variable domain (remainder filled in from reference TRBV9 and TRBJ1-1): DSGVTQTPKHLITATGQRVTLRCSPRSGDLSVYWYQQSLDQGLQFLIQYYNGEERAKGNILERFSAQQFPDLHSELNLSSLELGDSALYFCASSLGTANTEAFFGQGTRLTVV.

The chain is built from TRBV3-1 (or the pseudogene TRBV3-2) and TRBJ2-2; D is possibly TRBD1 (5 bases). The germline V and J ends were trimmed by 1 base and 0 bases, with 12 bases remaining between them. Germline V lookup: CDR1 LGHDT, CDR2 YNNKEL (reference sequence). There are 17 residues in the CDR3. CDR3 residues: CASSQGQGRSNTGELFF. In DNA, the CDR3 is TGTGCCAGCAGCCAAGGTCAGGGAAGGTCGAACACCGGGGAGCTGTTTTTT.

The CDR3 here is CASSFSGGQPQHF. Here the CDR3 DNA reads TGCGCCAGCAGCTTTTCAGGGGGTCAGCCCCAGCATTTT. The chain combines TRBV5-1 with TRBJ1-5, with TRBD1 matching over 7 bases. Germline loops: CDR1 SGHRS, CDR2 YFSETQ. V gave up 2 bases and J gave up 6 bases; unmatched junction bases: 2. The CDR3 sequence is 13 residues long.

This chain uses TRBV9 with TRBJ2-7; TRBD1 is a possible D gene (5 bases). Trimming removed 3 bases from V and 1 base from J, with 8 bases in between. This CDR3 has 13 residues. Germline V gene data show CDR1 as SGDLS and CDR2 as YYNGEE. CDR3 region: CASSGRESYEQYF. CDR3 nucleotide sequence: TGTGCCAGCAGCGGCAGGGAATCCTACGAGCAGTACTTC.

The chain couples TRBV5-1 to TRBJ2-5; tentatively, D is TRBD1 (7 bases). V was clipped by 4 bases and J by 9 bases, with 19 bases between them. The length of the CDR3 is 14 residues. Germline assignment: CDR1 SGHRS and CDR2 YFSETQ. Here the CDR3 reads CASSRGTVQGPQYF. As DNA, the CDR3 is TGCGCCAGCAGCCGGGGGACAGTTCAGGGGCCCCAGTACTTC. The full variable domain, completed using reference TRBV5-1 and TRBJ2-5, is KAGVTQTPRYLIKTRGQQVTLSCSPISGHRSVSWYQQTPGQGLQFLFEYFSETQRNKGNFPGRFSGRQFSNSRSEMNVSTLELGDSALYLCASSRGTVQGPQYFGPGTRLLVL.

CDR3 DNA: TGTGCCAGCAGCTTGGGGGGGCTGGTCACTGAAGCTTTCTTT. Its protein product is CASSLGGLVTEAFF. The chain couples TRBV5-5 to TRBJ1-1; possible D gene TRBD1, 6 bases. Germline assignment: CDR1 SGHKS and CDR2 YYEKEE (reference sequence). Trimming removed 0 bases at V and 4 bases at J, with 10 bases between. CDR3 length: 14 amino acids.

The chain joins TRBV14 to TRBJ1-3, with 10 nucleotides matching TRBD1. V shed 4 bases, J shed 7 bases, and the junction held 1 base outside the gene matches. The CDR3 spans 13 residues. Germline V gives CDR1 SGHDN, CDR2 FVKESK. The CDR3 sequence: CASSLGQGNTIYF. The CDR3 nucleotides read TGTGCCAGCAGCCTGGGACAGGGGAACACCATATATTTT.

The chain recombines TRBV6-5 with TRBJ1-1; D may be TRBD1 (5 bases). The CDR3 runs to 13 residues. Trimming shortened V by 10 bases and J by 4 bases, and 16 bases separated the two germline ends. From germline, CDR1 is MNHEY and CDR2 SVGAGI. The DNA of the CDR3 is TGTGCCACAAAACCCAGGGAGGCCACTGAAGCTTTCTTT. Its translation: CATKPREATEAFF.

This sequence joins TRBV11-2 and TRBJ2-7; D gene ambiguous. CDR3 length: 15 amino acids. CDR1 is SGHAT and CDR2 is FQNNGV in the germline V gene. Between the trimmed V and J ends, which lost 1 base and 2 bases, there was a span of 12 bases. In nucleotides, the CDR3 is TGTGCCAGCAGCTTAGTAAGCCCCTCCCCCTACGAGCAGTACTTC. It yields the protein CASSLVSPSPYEQYF.

This clone was seen a handful of times. The chain employs TRBV24-1 and TRBJ2-3, with 13 bases matching TRBD2. The length of the CDR3 is 17 residues. After removal of 3 bases from V and 5 bases from J, the junction contained 7 bases not matched to a gene. The germline gives CDR1 KGHDR, CDR2 SFDVKD. The CDR3 DNA reads as TGTGCCACCAGTGATCCCACTAGCGGGGGGGTCGGAGATACGCAGTATTTT. This gives the protein CATSDPTSGGVGDTQYF.

V is TRBV5-6 and J is TRBJ2-7; D is ambiguous. The CDR3 totals 14 residues. Per the germline V gene, CDR1 is SGHDT and CDR2 is YYEEEE. V was clipped by 6 bases and J by 3 bases, with 16 bases between them. CDR3 protein: CASTYMTWNYEQYF. CDR3 in DNA: TGTGCCAGCACCTATATGACATGGAACTACGAGCAGTACTTC.

The chain is built from TRBV29-1 and TRBJ1-4; D ambiguous. The CDR3 is 12 residues long. Germline assignment: CDR1 SQVTM and CDR2 ANQGSEA. Trimming pared 5 bases from V and 7 bases from J, leaving 11 bases between. For the CDR3, the DNA is TGCAGCGTTTCCCAAACGGGTGAAAAACTGTTTTTT. Residues: CSVSQTGEKLFF.

CDR3 in DNA: TGTGCCAGCAGTTACCCCAGGACAGGGGGTCGGTACGAGCAGTACTTC. Protein sequence: CASSYPRTGGRYEQYF. This chain joins TRBV6-2 or TRBV6-3 and TRBJ2-7, with 10 bases lining up with TRBD1. This CDR3 has 16 residues. Per germline, CDR1 MNHEY and CDR2 SVGEGT. The V and J ends lost 2 bases and 4 bases, in that order; junction bases with no gene match: 8.

The chain links TRBV7-3 to TRBJ2-3; D is ambiguous. V gave up 5 bases and J gave up 4 bases, with 13 bases separating them. The CDR3 is 14 residues long. The germline V gene has CDR1 SGHTA and CDR2 FQGTGA. This CDR3 is CASSPQFMPDTQYF. In DNA form, the CDR3 reads TGTGCCAGCAGCCCCCAGTTTATGCCAGATACGCAGTATTTT. Using reference TRBV7-3 and TRBJ2-3 for the parts outside the CDR3, the full variable domain is GAGVSQTPSNKVTEKGKYVELRCDPISGHTALYWYRQSLGQGPEFLIYFQGTGAADDSGLPNDRFFAVRPEGSVSTLKIQRTERGDSAVYLCASSPQFMPDTQYFGPGTRLTVL.

V gene TRBV5-6 combines with J gene TRBJ1-1; TRBD1 matches 11 bases. J gave up 5 bases and V 4 bases, and 4 bases lay outside the gene matches. The CDR3 is 14 amino acids. Germline V gene data show CDR1 as SGHDT and CDR2 as YYEEEE. The CDR3 nucleotides are TGTGCCAGCAGCGGACAGGGGGCGAAGACTGAAGCTTTCTTT. Encoded protein: CASSGQGAKTEAFF.

The J gene is TRBJ1-2, the V gene TRBV27, with TRBD1 matching over 10 bases. CDR3 length: 16 amino acids. Unmatched junction bases numbered 8, after V lost 3 bases and J lost 4 bases. In germline, CDR1 is MNHEY, CDR2 SMNVEV (reference sequence). Here the CDR3 reads CASSFSHGTGAYGYTF. CDR3 bases: TGTGCCAGCAGTTTTTCTCATGGGACAGGGGCCTATGGCTACACCTTC.

The rearrangement joins TRBV25-1 to TRBJ2-7; tentative D call: TRBD1 (6 bases). The CDR3 is made up of 15 amino acids. Germline V gives CDR1 MGHDK, CDR2 SYGVNS. V lost 3 bases and J 4 bases, leaving 16 bases between the germline ends. CDR3 bases: TGTGCCAGCAGTGACCCGACAGGTGGAAATTACGAGCAGTACTTC. Protein sequence: CASSDPTGGNYEQYF.

The chain carries TRBV7-9 and TRBJ1-3; 7 bases match TRBD1. The CDR3 is made up of 14 amino acids. Germline assignment: CDR1 SEHNR and CDR2 FQNEAQ (reference sequence). V was clipped by 3 bases and J by 2 bases; unmatched bases: 1. CDR3 amino acids: CASSFGTAGNTIYF. DNA of the CDR3: TGTGCCAGCAGCTTCGGGACAGCTGGAAACACCATATATTTT. Filled out from reference TRBV7-9 and TRBJ1-3, the complete variable domain reads DTGVSQNPRHKITKRGQNVTFRCDPISEHNRLYWYRQTLGQGPEFLTYFQNEAQLEKSRLLSDRFSAERPKGSFSTLEIQRTEQGDSAMYLCASSFGTAGNTIYFGEGSWLTVV.

The chain recombines TRBV19 with TRBJ2-7; a possible D gene is TRBD2 (6 bases). Trimming pared 2 bases from V and 3 bases from J, leaving 17 bases between. The length of the CDR3 is 16 residues. In germline, CDR1 is LNHDA, CDR2 SQIVND (reference sequence). CDR3 region: CASSIQEGRNFYEQYF. The CDR3 coding sequence is TGTGCCAGTAGTATACAGGAGGGACGGAATTTCTACGAGCAGTACTTC. Filled out from reference TRBV19 and TRBJ2-7, the complete variable domain reads DGGITQSPKYLFRKEGQNVTLSCEQNLNHDAMYWYRQDPGQGLRLIYYSQIVNDFQKGDIAEGYSVSREKKESFPLTVTSAQKNPTAFYLCASSIQEGRNFYEQYFGPGTRLTVT.

The V and J genes are TRBV6-5 and TRBJ2-5; 9 bases align to TRBD2. The CDR3 has 14 residues. V trimming: 10 bases; J trimming: 5 bases; junction bases outside the gene matches: 11. Germline loops: CDR1 MNHEY, CDR2 SVGAGI. CDR3 coding DNA: TGTGCCATCGAGGGGGGCGGGAGGGCCGAGACCCAGTACTTC. This sequence encodes CAIEGGGRAETQYF.

The chain joins TRBV30 to TRBJ1-1; D might be TRBD1 (5 bases). Germline assignment: CDR1 GTSNPN and CDR2 SVGIG (reference sequence). Between the trimmed V and J ends, which lost 2 bases and 7 bases, there was a span of 11 bases. This CDR3 has 12 amino acids. The CDR3 nucleotides are TGTGCCTGGAGTAGACAGAACTTTGAAGCTTTCTTT. Its translation: CAWSRQNFEAFF.

The chain carries TRBV7-9 and TRBJ1-5, with 9 bases that match TRBD1. Germline CDR1 is SEHNR and CDR2 is FQNEAQ (reference sequence). J gave up 4 bases and V 1 base, and 2 bases lay outside the gene matches. This CDR3 has 15 residues. The CDR3 DNA is TGTGCCAGCAGCTTAGTCGGGACAGGGAATCAGCCCCAGCATTTT. Translation gives CASSLVGTGNQPQHF.